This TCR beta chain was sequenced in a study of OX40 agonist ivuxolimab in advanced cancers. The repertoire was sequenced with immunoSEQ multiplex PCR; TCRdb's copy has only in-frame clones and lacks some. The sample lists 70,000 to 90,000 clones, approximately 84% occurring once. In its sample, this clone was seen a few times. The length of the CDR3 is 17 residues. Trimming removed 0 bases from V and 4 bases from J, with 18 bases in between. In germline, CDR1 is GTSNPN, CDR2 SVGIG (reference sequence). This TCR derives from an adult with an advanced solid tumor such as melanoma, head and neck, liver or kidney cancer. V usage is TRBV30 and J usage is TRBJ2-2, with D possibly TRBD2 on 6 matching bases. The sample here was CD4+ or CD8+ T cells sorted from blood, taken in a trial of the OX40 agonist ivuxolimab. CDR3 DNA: TGTGCCTGGAGTGTAGGAAGGGGCGGGACCGCCACCGGGGAGCTGTTTTTT. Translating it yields CAWSVGRGGTATGELFF.